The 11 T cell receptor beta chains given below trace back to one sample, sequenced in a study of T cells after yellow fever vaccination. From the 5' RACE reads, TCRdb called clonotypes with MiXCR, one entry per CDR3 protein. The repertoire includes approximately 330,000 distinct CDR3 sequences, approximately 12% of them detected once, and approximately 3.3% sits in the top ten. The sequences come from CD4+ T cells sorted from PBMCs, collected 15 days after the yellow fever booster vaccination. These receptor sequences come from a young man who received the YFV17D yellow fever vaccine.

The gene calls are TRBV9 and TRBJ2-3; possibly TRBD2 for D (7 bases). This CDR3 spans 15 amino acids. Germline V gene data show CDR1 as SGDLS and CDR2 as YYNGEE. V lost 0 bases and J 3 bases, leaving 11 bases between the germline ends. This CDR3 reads CASSVVGGGTDTQYF. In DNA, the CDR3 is TGTGCCAGCAGCGTAGTAGGGGGGGGGACAGATACGCAGTATTTT.

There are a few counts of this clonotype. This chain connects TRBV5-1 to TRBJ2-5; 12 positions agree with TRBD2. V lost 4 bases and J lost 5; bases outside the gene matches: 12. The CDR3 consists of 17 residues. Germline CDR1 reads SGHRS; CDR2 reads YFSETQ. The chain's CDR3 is CASSPGLAGRLPETQYF. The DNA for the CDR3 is TGCGCCAGCAGCCCCGGACTAGCGGGGCGCCTCCCCGAGACCCAGTACTTC.

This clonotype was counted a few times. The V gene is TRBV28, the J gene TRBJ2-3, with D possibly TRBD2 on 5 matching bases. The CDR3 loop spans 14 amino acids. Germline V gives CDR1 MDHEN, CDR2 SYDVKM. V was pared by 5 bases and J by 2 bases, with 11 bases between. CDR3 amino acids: CASSPHGLTDTQYF. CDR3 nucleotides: TGTGCCAGCAGTCCCCACGGACTCACAGATACGCAGTATTTT. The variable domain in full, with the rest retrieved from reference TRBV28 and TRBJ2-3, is DVKVTQSSRYLVKRTGEKVFLECVQDMDHENMFWYRQDPGLGLRLIYFSYDVKMKEKGDIPEGYSVSREKKERFSLILESASTNQTSMYLCASSPHGLTDTQYFGPGTRLTVL.

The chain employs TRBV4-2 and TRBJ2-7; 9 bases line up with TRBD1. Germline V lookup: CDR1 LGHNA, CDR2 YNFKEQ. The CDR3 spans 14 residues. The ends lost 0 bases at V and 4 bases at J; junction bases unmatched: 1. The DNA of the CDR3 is TGTGCCAGCAGCCAAGAGGACAGGGGATACGAGCAGTACGTC. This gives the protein CASSQEDRGYEQYV.

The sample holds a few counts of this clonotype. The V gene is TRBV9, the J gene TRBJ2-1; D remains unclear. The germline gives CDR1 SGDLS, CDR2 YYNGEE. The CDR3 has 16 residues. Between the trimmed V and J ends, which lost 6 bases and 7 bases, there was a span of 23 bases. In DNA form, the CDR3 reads TGTGCCAGCACCTCAGGAGCGACCCCCTTGGGTAATGAGCAGTTCTTC. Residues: CASTSGATPLGNEQFF.

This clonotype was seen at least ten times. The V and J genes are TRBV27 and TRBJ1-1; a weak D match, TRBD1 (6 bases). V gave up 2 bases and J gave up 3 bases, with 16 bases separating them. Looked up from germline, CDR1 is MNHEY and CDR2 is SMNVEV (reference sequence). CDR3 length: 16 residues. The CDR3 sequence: CASSLGPGEVYTEAFF. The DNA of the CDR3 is TGTGCCAGCAGTTTAGGGCCAGGGGAGGTGTACACTGAAGCTTTCTTT.

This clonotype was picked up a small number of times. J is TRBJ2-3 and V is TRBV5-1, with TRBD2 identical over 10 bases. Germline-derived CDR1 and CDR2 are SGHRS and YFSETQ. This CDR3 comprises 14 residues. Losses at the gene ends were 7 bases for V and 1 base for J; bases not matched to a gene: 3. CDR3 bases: TGCGCCAGCGCGACTAGCGGGCGCACAGATACGCAGTATTTT. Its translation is CASATSGRTDTQYF.

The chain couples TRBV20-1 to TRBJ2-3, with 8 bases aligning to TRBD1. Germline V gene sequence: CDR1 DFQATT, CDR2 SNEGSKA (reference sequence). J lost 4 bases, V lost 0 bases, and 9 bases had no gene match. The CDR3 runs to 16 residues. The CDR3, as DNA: TGCAGTGCTAGAGACCCAGGGGGCAGGGGCCCAGATACGCAGTATTTT. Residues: CSARDPGGRGPDTQYF.

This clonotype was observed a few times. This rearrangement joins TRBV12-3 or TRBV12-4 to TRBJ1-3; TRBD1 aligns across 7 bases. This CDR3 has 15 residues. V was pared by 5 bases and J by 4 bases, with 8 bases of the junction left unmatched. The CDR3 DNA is TGTGCCAGCAGTCCACAGGGGATCGGGGGAAACACCATATATTTT. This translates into CASSPQGIGGNTIYF.

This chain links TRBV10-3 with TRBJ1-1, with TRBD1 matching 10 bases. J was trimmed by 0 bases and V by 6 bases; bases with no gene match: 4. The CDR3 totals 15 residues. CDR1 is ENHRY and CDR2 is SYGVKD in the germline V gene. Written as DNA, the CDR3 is TGTGCCATCAGAGGACAGGGGGATCTGAACACTGAAGCTTTCTTT. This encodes CAIRGQGDLNTEAFF.

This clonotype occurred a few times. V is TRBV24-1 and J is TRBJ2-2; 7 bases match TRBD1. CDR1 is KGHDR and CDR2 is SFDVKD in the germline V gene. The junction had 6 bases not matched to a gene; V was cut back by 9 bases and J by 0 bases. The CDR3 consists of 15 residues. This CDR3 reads CATGPGQTNTGELFF. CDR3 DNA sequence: TGTGCCACCGGACCGGGACAGACGAACACCGGGGAGCTGTTTTTT.